This is a list of T cell receptor beta chains from one sample in a study of blood T cell repertoires in COVID-19. This table comes from immunoSEQ multiplex PCR, and its TCRdb copy is limited to in-frame clones, with some not included. This sample has roughly 91,000 clones; around 80% occur once, and the top ten carry roughly 1.2%. The specimen was peripheral blood. Receptor source: a woman older than 75 with acute or convalescent COVID-19. CDR3s include the opening cysteine and the closing phenylalanine or tryptophan. D genes are given only for firm matches. Clone size is not always given. Where it is, it says once, few, many or a class for expanded clones.

clone size: once
V gene: TRBV27
D gene: NA
J gene: TRBJ1-6
CDR3 protein: CASRAGTTSYNSPLHF
CDR3 DNA: TGTGCCAGCAGGGCCGGGACAACTTCCTATAATTCACCCCTCCACTTT

clone size: NA
V gene: TRBV3-1/TRBV3-2
D gene: NA
J gene: TRBJ2-5
CDR3 protein: CASRQVETQYF
CDR3 DNA: TGTGCCAGCAGACAGGTAGAGACCCAGTACTTC

clone size: NA
V gene: TRBV3-1/TRBV3-2
D gene: TRBD2
J gene: TRBJ2-7
CDR3 protein: CASSHSGGAFDEQYF
CDR3 DNA: TGTGCCAGCAGCCACAGCGGGGGGGCCTTTGACGAGCAGTACTTC

clone size: NA
V gene: TRBV4-2
D gene: TRBD1
J gene: TRBJ2-2
CDR3 protein: CASSPRDRVTGELFF
CDR3 DNA: TGTGCCAGCAGCCCCAGGGACAGGGTTACCGGGGAGCTGTTTTTT

clone size: NA
V gene: TRBV5-1
D gene: TRBD1
J gene: TRBJ1-2
CDR3 protein: CASSIEGGANGYTF
CDR3 DNA: TGCGCCAGCAGCATCGAAGGGGGCGCAAATGGCTACACCTTC

clone size: NA
V gene: TRBV28
D gene: TRBD1
J gene: TRBJ1-5
CDR3 protein: CASGQGGTGTQPQHF
CDR3 DNA: TGTGCCAGCGGACAGGGTGGTACAGGGACTCAGCCCCAGCATTTT

clone size: NA
V gene: TRBV11-2
D gene: TRBD2
J gene: TRBJ2-1
CDR3 protein: CASSAGGGKRGEQFF
CDR3 DNA: TGTGCCAGCAGCGCTGGTGGGGGGAAGCGGGGAGAGCAGTTCTTC

clone size: NA
V gene: TRBV7-9
D gene: NA
J gene: TRBJ2-1
CDR3 protein: CASSQTDEQFF
CDR3 DNA: TGTGCCAGCAGCCAGACAGATGAGCAGTTCTTC

clone size: NA
V gene: TRBV5-8
D gene: NA
J gene: TRBJ2-2
CDR3 protein: CASSLVVGQVTGELFF
CDR3 DNA: TGTGCCAGCAGCTTGGTCGTGGGACAAGTCACCGGGGAGCTGTTTTTT

clone size: NA
V gene: TRBV18
D gene: NA
J gene: TRBJ1-6
CDR3 protein: CASSPARSNSPLHF
CDR3 DNA: TGTGCCAGCTCACCTGCCAGGTCAAATTCACCCCTCCACTTT

clone size: NA
V gene: TRBV28
D gene: TRBD1
J gene: TRBJ2-7
CDR3 protein: CASIRSGGPSEQYF
CDR3 DNA: TGTGCCAGCATCCGGTCAGGGGGTCCCTCCGAGCAGTACTTC

clone size: NA
V gene: TRBV28
D gene: NA
J gene: TRBJ1-6
CDR3 protein: CASRGQEASNSPLHF
CDR3 DNA: TGTGCCAGCAGGGGTCAAGAAGCGAGCAATTCACCCCTCCACTTT

clone size: NA
V gene: TRBV15
D gene: TRBD2
J gene: TRBJ2-7
CDR3 protein: CATSRDWASGPYEQYF
CDR3 DNA: TGTGCCACCAGCAGAGATTGGGCTAGCGGTCCCTACGAGCAGTACTTC

clone size: once
V gene: TRBV2
D gene: TRBD1
J gene: TRBJ2-1
CDR3 protein: CASSNGQAREQFF
CDR3 DNA: TGTGCCAGCAGTAACGGACAGGCACGCGAGCAGTTCTTC

clone size: NA
V gene: TRBV15
D gene: NA
J gene: TRBJ1-3
CDR3 protein: CATSGGHLRSSGNTIYF
CDR3 DNA: TGTGCCACCAGCGGGGGACACCTACGGAGCTCTGGAAACACCATATATTTT

clone size: NA
V gene: TRBV6-5
D gene: TRBD1
J gene: TRBJ1-1
CDR3 protein: CASSYIQGVRDTEAFF
CDR3 DNA: TGTGCCAGCAGTTACATCCAGGGGGTGAGGGACACTGAAGCTTTCTTT

clone size: few
V gene: TRBV4-2
D gene: TRBD2
J gene: TRBJ2-2
CDR3 protein: CASSQERGRGLAGNTGELFF
CDR3 DNA: TGTGCCAGCAGCCAAGAAAGGGGCCGCGGACTAGCGGGAAATACCGGGGAGCTGTTTTTT

clone size: NA
V gene: TRBV21-1
D gene: NA
J gene: TRBJ2-4
CDR3 protein: CASGRRTEKNIQYF
CDR3 DNA: TGTGCCAGCGGGCGTCGGACAGAAAAAAACATTCAGTACTTC

clone size: NA
V gene: TRBV28
D gene: NA
J gene: TRBJ2-7
CDR3 protein: CASSFSSTYEQYF
CDR3 DNA: TGTGCCAGCAGTTTTAGCAGCACCTACGAGCAGTACTTC

clone size: NA
V gene: TRBV10-2
D gene: NA
J gene: TRBJ2-2
CDR3 protein: CASSPREAGELFF
CDR3 DNA: TGCGCCAGCAGTCCGCGAGAGGCCGGGGAGCTGTTTTTT

clone size: NA
V gene: TRBV12-3/TRBV12-4
D gene: NA
J gene: TRBJ1-6
CDR3 protein: CASSRGAPEALHF
CDR3 DNA: TGTGCCAGCAGCCGCGGGGCCCCAGAAGCCCTCCACTTT

clone size: NA
V gene: TRBV7-2
D gene: NA
J gene: TRBJ1-3
CDR3 protein: CASSPQPGISGGNTIYF
CDR3 DNA: TGTGCCAGCAGCCCCCAACCAGGGATCTCAGGAGGAAACACCATATATTTT

clone size: NA
V gene: TRBV10-1
D gene: NA
J gene: TRBJ1-6
CDR3 protein: CASRSGTRNSPLHF
CDR3 DNA: TGCGCCAGCAGGTCCGGGACTCGGAATTCACCCCTCCACTTT

clone size: few
V gene: TRBV5-4
D gene: TRBD2
J gene: TRBJ2-1
CDR3 protein: CAFRGAGGPSNEQFF
CDR3 DNA: TGTGCCTTTCGGGGGGCGGGAGGGCCTTCCAATGAGCAGTTCTTC

clone size: NA
V gene: TRBV4-1
D gene: TRBD1
J gene: TRBJ2-7
CDR3 protein: CASSPAGTGDYEQYF
CDR3 DNA: TGCGCCAGCAGCCCCGCTGGGACAGGAGACTACGAGCAGTACTTC

clone size: few
V gene: TRBV2
D gene: TRBD1
J gene: TRBJ1-2
CDR3 protein: CASSEGTGGESGYTF
CDR3 DNA: TGTGCCAGCAGTGAGGGGACAGGGGGAGAAAGTGGCTACACCTTC

clone size: NA
V gene: TRBV28
D gene: TRBD2
J gene: TRBJ2-3
CDR3 protein: CASSLIAGGITDTQYF
CDR3 DNA: TGTGCCAGCAGTTTAATTGCGGGAGGGATCACAGATACGCAGTATTTT

clone size: NA
V gene: TRBV4-1
D gene: TRBD2
J gene: TRBJ2-3
CDR3 protein: CASSPGGRGTDTQYF
CDR3 DNA: TGCGCCAGCAGCCCGGGAGGGAGAGGAACAGATACGCAGTATTTT

clone size: NA
V gene: TRBV28
D gene: TRBD2
J gene: TRBJ2-2
CDR3 protein: CASSLPSTSGGTGELFF
CDR3 DNA: TGTGCCAGCAGTTTACCATCGACTAGCGGGGGGACCGGGGAGCTGTTTTTT

clone size: NA
V gene: TRBV19
D gene: TRBD1
J gene: TRBJ2-7
CDR3 protein: CASSITGGRTYEQYF
CDR3 DNA: TGTGCCAGTAGTATTACAGGGGGTCGAACCTACGAGCAGTACTTC

clone size: NA
V gene: TRBV7-8
D gene: NA
J gene: TRBJ1-4
CDR3 protein: CASSQREGEKLFF
CDR3 DNA: TGTGCCAGCAGCCAGAGGGAGGGTGAAAAACTGTTTTTT

clone size: NA
V gene: TRBV5-1
D gene: NA
J gene: TRBJ2-7
CDR3 protein: CASSSRLDEQYF
CDR3 DNA: TGCGCCAGCAGCTCGAGACTAGACGAGCAGTACTTC